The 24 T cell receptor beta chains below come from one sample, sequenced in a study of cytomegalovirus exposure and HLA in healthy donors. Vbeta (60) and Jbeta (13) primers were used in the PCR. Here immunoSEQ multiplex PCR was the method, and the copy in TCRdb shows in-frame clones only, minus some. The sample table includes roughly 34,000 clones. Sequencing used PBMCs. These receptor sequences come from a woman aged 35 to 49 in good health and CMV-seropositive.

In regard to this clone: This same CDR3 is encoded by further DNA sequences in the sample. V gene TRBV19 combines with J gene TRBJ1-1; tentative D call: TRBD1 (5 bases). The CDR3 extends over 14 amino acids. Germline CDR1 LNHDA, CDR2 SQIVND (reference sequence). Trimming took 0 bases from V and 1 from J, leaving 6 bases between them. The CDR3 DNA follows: TGTGCCAGTAGTATAGACAGGGCGAACACTGAAGCTTTCTTT. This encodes CASSIDRANTEAFF.

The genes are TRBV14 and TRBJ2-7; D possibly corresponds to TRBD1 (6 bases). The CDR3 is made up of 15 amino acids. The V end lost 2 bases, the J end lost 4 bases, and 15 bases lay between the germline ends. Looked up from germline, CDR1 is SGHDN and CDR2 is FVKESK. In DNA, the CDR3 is TGTGCCAGCAGCCAAAGCACAGGGTTTTATTACGAGCAGTACTTC. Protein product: CASSQSTGFYYEQYF.

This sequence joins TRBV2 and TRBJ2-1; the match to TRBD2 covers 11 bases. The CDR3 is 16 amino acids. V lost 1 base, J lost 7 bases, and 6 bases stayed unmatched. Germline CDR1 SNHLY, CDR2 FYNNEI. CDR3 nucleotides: TGTGCCAGCAGTGAAGGGGGACTAGCGGATACGAATGAGCAGTTCTTC. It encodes CASSEGGLADTNEQFF.

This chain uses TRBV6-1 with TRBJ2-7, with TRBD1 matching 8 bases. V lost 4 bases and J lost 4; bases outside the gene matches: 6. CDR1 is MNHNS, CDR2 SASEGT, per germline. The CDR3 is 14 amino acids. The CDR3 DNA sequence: TGTGCCAGCAGTGTGCAGGGGGCTTCGTACGAGCAGTACTTC. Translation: CASSVQGASYEQYF.

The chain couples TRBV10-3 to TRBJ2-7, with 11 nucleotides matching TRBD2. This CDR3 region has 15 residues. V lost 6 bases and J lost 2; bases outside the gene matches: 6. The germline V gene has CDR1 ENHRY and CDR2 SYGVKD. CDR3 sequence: CAIRAGTSGAYEQYF. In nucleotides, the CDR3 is TGTGCCATCAGAGCCGGGACTAGCGGAGCCTACGAGCAGTACTTC.

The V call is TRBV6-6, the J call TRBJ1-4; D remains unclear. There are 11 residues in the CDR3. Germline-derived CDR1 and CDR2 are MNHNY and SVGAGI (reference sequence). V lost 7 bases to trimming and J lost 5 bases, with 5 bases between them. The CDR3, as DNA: TGTGCCAGCACCCGGAATGAAAAACTGTTTTTT. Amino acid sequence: CASTRNEKLFF.

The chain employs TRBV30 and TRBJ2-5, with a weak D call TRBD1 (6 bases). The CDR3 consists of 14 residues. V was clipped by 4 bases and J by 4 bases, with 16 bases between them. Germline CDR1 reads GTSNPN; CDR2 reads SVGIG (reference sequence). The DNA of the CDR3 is TGTGCCTGGAACGCCAGGGGACCAGGAGAGACCCAGTACTTC. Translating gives CAWNARGPGETQYF.

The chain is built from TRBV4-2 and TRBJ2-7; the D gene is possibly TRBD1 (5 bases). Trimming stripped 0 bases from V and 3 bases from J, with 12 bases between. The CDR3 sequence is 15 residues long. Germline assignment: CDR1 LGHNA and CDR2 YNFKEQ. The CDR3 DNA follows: TGTGCCAGCAGCCAAGAACCGAGACAGCACTACGAGCAGTACTTC. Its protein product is CASSQEPRQHYEQYF.

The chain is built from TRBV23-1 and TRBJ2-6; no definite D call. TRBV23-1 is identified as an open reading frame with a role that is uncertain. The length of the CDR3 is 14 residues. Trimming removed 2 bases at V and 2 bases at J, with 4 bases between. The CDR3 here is CASSQQTGANVLTF. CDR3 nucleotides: TGCGCCAGCAGTCAACAGACTGGGGCCAACGTCCTGACTTTC.

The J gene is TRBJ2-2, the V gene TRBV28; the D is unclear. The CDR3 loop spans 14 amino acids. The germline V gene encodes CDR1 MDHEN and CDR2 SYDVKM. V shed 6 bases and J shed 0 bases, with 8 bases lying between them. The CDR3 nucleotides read TGTGCCAGCAGGAGACATGCGAACACCGGGGAGCTGTTTTTT. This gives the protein CASRRHANTGELFF.

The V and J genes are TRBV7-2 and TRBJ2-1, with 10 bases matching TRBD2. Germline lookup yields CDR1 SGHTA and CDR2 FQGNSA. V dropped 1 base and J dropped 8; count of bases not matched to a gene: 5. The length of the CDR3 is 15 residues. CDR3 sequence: CASSLVLSGGHEQFF. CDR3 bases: TGTGCCAGCAGCTTAGTACTTAGCGGGGGGCATGAGCAGTTCTTC.

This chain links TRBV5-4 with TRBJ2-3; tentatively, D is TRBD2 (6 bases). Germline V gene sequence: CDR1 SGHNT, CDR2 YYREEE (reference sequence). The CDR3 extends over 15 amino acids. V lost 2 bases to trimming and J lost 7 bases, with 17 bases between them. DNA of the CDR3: TGTGCCAGCAGCTTCGGGGGACCCCGCGGGTATACGCAGTATTTT. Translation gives CASSFGGPRGYTQYF.

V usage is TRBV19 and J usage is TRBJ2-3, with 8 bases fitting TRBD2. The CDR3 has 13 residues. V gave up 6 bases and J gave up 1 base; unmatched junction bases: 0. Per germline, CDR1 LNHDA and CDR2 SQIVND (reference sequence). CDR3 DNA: TGTGCCAGTAGGACTAGCGGCACAGATACGCAGTATTTT. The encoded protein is CASRTSGTDTQYF.

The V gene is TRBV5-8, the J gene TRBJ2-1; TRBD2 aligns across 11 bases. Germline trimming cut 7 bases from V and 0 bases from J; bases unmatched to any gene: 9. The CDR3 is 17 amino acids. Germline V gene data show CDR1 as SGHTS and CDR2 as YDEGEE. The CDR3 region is CASLGLAGGLSYNEQFF. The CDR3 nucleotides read TGTGCCAGCCTGGGGCTAGCGGGAGGCCTCTCCTACAATGAGCAGTTCTTC. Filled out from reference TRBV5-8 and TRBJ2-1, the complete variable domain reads EAGVTQSPTHLIKTRGQQATLRCSPISGHTSVYWYQQALGLGLQFLLWYDEGEERNRGNFPPRFSGRQFPNYSSELNVNALELEDSALYLCASLGLAGGLSYNEQFFGPGTRLTVL.

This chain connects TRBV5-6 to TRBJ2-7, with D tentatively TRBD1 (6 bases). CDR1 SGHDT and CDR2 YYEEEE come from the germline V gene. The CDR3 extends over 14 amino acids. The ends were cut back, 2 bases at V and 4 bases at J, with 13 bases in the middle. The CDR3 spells CASSFLQGGYEQYF. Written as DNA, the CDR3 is TGTGCCAGCAGCTTCTTACAGGGTGGGTACGAGCAGTACTTC.

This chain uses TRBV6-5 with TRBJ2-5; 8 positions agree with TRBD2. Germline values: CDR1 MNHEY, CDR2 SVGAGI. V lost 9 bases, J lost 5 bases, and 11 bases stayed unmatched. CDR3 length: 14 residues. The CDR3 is CASGGGGSLETQYF. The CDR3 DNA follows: TGTGCCAGTGGGGGCGGGGGGAGTCTGGAGACCCAGTACTTC.

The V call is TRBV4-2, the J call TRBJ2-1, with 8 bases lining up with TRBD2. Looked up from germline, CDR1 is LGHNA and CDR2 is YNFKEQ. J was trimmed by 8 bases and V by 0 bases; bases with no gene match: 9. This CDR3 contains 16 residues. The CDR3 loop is CASSQEDSGGSYEQFF. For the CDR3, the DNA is TGTGCCAGCAGCCAAGAGGATTCGGGAGGGTCCTATGAGCAGTTCTTC.

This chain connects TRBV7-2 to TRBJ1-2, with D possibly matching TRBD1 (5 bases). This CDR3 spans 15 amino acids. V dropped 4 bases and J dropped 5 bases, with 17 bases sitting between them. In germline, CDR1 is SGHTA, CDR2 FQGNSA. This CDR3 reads CASSSGPDRIYGYTF. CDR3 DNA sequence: TGTGCCAGCAGCTCCGGCCCAGACAGAATTTATGGCTACACCTTC.

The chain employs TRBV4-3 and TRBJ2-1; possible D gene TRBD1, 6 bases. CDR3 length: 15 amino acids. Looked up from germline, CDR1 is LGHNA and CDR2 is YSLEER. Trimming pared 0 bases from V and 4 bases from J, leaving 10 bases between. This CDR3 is CASSQDTGWYNEQFF. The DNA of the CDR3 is TGCGCCAGCAGCCAAGATACAGGGTGGTACAATGAGCAGTTCTTC.

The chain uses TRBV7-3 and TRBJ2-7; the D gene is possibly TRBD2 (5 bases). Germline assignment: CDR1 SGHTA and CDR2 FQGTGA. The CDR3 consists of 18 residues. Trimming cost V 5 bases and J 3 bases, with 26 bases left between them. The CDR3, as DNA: TGTGCCAGCAGCCCAAGACTACATAGTCCAAGTTTTGACTACGAGCAGTACTTC. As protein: CASSPRLHSPSFDYEQYF.

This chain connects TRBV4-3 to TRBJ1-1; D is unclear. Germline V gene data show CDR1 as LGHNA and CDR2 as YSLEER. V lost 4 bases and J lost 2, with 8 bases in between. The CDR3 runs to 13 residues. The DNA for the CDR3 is TGCGCCAGCAGCCCGAAGAGAAACACTGAAGCTTTCTTT. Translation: CASSPKRNTEAFF.

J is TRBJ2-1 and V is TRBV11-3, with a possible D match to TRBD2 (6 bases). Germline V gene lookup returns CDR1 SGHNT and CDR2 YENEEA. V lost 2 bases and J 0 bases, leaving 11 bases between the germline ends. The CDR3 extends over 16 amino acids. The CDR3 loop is CASSLTGSGSYNEQFF. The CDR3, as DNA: TGTGCCAGCAGCTTAACCGGGAGTGGCTCCTACAATGAGCAGTTCTTC.

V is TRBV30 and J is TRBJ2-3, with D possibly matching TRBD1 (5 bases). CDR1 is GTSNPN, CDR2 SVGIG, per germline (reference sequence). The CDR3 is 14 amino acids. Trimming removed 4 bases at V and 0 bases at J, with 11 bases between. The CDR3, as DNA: TGTGCCTGGAAGGACATGACTAGCACAGATACGCAGTATTTT. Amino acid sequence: CAWKDMTSTDTQYF.

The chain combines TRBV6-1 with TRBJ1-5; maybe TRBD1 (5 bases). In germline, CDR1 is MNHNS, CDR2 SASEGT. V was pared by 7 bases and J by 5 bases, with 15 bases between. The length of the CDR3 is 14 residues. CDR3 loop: CASTLRTSDQPQHF. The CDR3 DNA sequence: TGTGCCAGCACCCTCCGGACATCGGATCAGCCCCAGCATTTT.